The source of this T cell receptor beta chain is a study of OX40 agonist ivuxolimab in advanced cancers. Whole-study context: Ivuxolimab is a fully human IgG2 antibody that activates OX40 (CD134).

Concerning this clone: Its matching antigen is unknown.

CDR1 LNHDA and CDR2 SQIVND come from the germline V gene (reference sequence). The ends were cut back, 7 bases at V and 1 base at J, with 17 bases in the middle. The CDR3 totals 16 residues. The repertoire was sequenced with immunoSEQ multiplex PCR; TCRdb's copy has only in-frame clones and lacks some. The table includes 84,000 or so clones, 88% detected once. The study, taken as a whole, reports: Some of the lowest clonal expansion was seen in partial responders at 0.1-3.0 mg/kg.

This rearrangement joins TRBV19 to TRBJ1-5, with TRBD1 as a possible D gene (6 bases). Material: CD4+ or CD8+ T cells sorted from blood, obtained in a trial of the OX40 agonist ivuxolimab. The receptor's source is an adult with an advanced solid tumor such as melanoma, head and neck, liver or kidney cancer. CDR3 sequence: CASTPTGKGSNQPQHF. Written as DNA, the CDR3 is TGTGCCAGTACCCCAACAGGGAAGGGAAGCAATCAGCCCCAGCATTTT.